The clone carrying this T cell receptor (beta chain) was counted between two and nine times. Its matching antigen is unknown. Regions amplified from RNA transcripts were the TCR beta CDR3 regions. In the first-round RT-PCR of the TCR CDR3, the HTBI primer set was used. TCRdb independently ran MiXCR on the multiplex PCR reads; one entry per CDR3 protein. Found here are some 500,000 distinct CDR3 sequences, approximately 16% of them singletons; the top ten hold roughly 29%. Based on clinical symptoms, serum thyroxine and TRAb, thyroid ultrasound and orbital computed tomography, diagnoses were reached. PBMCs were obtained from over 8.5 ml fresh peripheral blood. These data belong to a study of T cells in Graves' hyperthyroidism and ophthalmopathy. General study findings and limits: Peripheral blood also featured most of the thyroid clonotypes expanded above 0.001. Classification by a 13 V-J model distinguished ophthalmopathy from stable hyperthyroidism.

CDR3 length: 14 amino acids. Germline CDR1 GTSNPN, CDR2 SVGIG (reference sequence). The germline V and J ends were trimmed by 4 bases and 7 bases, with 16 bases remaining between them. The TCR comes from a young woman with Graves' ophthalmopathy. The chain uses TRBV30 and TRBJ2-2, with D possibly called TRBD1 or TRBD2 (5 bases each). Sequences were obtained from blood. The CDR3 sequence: CAWNSLGVRGELFF. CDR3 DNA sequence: TGTGCCTGGAATAGCTTGGGGGTGCGCGGGGAGCTGTTTTTT.